This passage covers 5 T cell receptor beta chains from one sample sequenced in a study of T cell repertoires in cytomegalovirus infection. From the reads, TCRdb called clonotypes with MiXCR, one entry per CDR3 protein. This table holds roughly 250,000 distinct CDR3 sequences, approximately 13% found once. The sample consisted of PBMCs. All receptors come from a human donor in good health (CMV status not recorded). Some clones in this sample may be carry-over from other donors' samples.

This clonotype was detected a few times. The gene calls are TRBV4-1 and TRBJ1-4; a possible D gene is TRBD1 (5 bases). The CDR3 length is 15 residues. CDR1 and CDR2 from the germline V gene are MGHRA and YSYEKL. V lost 4 bases to trimming and J lost 3 bases, with 12 bases between them. CDR3 DNA sequence: TGCGCCAGCAGCCGCGCAGGGCAGTCTAATGAAAAACTGTTTTTT. Protein product: CASSRAGQSNEKLFF.

This clonotype was seen ten or more times. This rearrangement joins TRBV7-2 to TRBJ2-2; D possibly corresponds to TRBD2 (5 bases). V was cut by 6 bases and J by 1 base, with 12 bases left in between. The germline gives CDR1 SGHTA, CDR2 FQGNSA. CDR3 size: 15 residues. CDR3: CASRVRAGNTGELFF. The CDR3 DNA sequence: TGTGCCAGCAGGGTCCGTGCGGGGAACACCGGGGAGCTGTTTTTT.

This clonotype was counted many times. The CDR3: CASSPLGSNQPQHF. Here the CDR3 DNA reads TGTGCCAGCAGCCCACTGGGAAGCAATCAGCCCCAGCATTTT. The genes are TRBV7-2 and TRBJ1-5; D is undetermined. Between the trimmed V and J ends, which lost 5 bases and 1 base, there was a span of 9 bases. The germline CDR1 and CDR2 sequences are SGHTA and FQGNSA. This CDR3 comprises 14 residues.

This clonotype came up many times. The rearrangement links TRBV28 to TRBJ1-2; D uncertain. V lost 8 bases and J 10 bases, leaving 11 bases between the germline ends. CDR1 and CDR2 from the germline V gene are MDHEN and SYDVKM. The CDR3 length is 10 residues. The CDR3 region has the DNA TGTGCCAGCTTCGACGGATACTACACCTTC. It codes for CASFDGYYTF.

The chain uses TRBV7-2 and TRBJ2-1; TRBD2 matches at 7 bases. Germline trimming cut 1 base from V and 6 bases from J; bases unmatched to any gene: 9. The length of the CDR3 is 16 residues. Germline-derived CDR1 and CDR2 are SGHTA and FQGNSA. The CDR3 DNA reads as TGTGCCAGCAGCTTAGATGGCGGGAGAAGGGGCAATGAGCAGTTCTTC. The encoded protein is CASSLDGGRRGNEQFF.